This T cell receptor beta chain was captured by sequencing in a study of T cells in Graves' hyperthyroidism and ophthalmopathy. Study background: Blood was drawn when the patient was first diagnosed and still untreated.

Amplified TCR beta CDR3 regions came from RNA transcripts. HTBI primers drove first-round RT-PCR of the TCR CDR3. MiXCR was run by TCRdb on the multiplex PCR reads, yielding one entry per CDR3 protein. Of 96,000 or so distinct CDR3 sequences listed, around 50% were seen once; the top ten hold 27%. As regards this clonotype: Its specificity is unknown.

Researchers barred patients who had uncontrolled infection, other autoimmune disease, pregnancy or lactation. On the basis of clinical symptoms, serum thyroxine and TRAb, thyroid ultrasound and orbital computed tomography, diagnoses were made. Trimming cost V 4 bases and J 6 bases; bases outside gene matches: 6. Germline V lookup: CDR1 SGHRS, CDR2 YFSETQ. There are 13 residues in the CDR3. The study's findings and limits: Most clonotypes that expanded in the thyroid above 0.001 also showed up in blood.

The sequenced sample was blood. The TCR comes from a woman in her thirties or forties with Graves' hyperthyroidism. The genes are TRBV5-1 and TRBJ1-2, with 7 bases aligning to TRBD1. CDR3 sequence: CASSLQGRDGYTF. The CDR3 nucleotides read TGCGCCAGCAGCCTACAGGGGCGGGATGGCTACACCTTC. The complete variable domain, with remaining parts taken from reference TRBV5-1 and TRBJ1-2, reads KAGVTQTPRYLIKTRGQQVTLSCSPISGHRSVSWYQQTPGQGLQFLFEYFSETQRNKGNFPGRFSGRQFSNSRSEMNVSTLELGDSALYLCASSLQGRDGYTFGSGTRLTVV.